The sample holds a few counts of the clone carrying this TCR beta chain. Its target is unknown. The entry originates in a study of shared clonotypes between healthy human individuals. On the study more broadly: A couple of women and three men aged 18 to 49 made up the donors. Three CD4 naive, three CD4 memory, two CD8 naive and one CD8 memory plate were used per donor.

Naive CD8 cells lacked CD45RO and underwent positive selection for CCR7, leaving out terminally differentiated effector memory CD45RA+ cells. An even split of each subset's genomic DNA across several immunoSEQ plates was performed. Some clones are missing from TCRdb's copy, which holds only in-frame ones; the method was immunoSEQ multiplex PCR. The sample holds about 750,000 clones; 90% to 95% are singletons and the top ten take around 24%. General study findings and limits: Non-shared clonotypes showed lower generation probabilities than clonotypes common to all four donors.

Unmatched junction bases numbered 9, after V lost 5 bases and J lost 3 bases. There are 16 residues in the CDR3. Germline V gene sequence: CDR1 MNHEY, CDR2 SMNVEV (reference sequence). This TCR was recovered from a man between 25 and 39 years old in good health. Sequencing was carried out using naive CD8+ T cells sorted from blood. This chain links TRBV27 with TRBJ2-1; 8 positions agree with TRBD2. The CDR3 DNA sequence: TGTGCCAGCAGTGTGATAGCGGGACTCCTCTACAATGAGCAGTTCTTC. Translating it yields CASSVIAGLLYNEQFF.